Shown below are 9 T cell receptor beta chains from a single sample sequenced in a study of T-cell reconstitution after alpha-beta-depleted transplantation in children. The library targeted TCRbeta and was prepared with unique molecular identifiers. TCRdb recomputed calls from the PCR reads with MiXCR, one row per CDR3 protein. The data hold 65,000 to 85,000 distinct CDR3 sequences, with roughly 10% observed a single time. The sample here was PBMCs, taken before TCRalphabeta/CD19-depleted stem cell transplant. The receptors here all came from a boy aged 5-17 years with acute myeloid leukemia, due to receive a stem cell transplant.

The sample holds many counts of this clonotype. The chain joins TRBV3-1 to TRBJ2-7; 10 bases fit TRBD1. CDR3 length: 14 residues. Trimming took 6 bases from V and 4 from J; bases not matched to a gene: 6. Germline V CDR1 and CDR2: LGHDT, YNNKEL (reference sequence). CDR3 DNA: TGTGCCAGCAGACCGACAGGGGGCAGGTACGAGCAGTACTTC. The encoded protein is CASRPTGGRYEQYF.

Many counts were recorded for this clonotype. The CDR3 DNA reads as TGTGCCAGCAGTGGCAGGGTGGACCAGCCCCAGCATTTT. Its translation: CASSGRVDQPQHF. The chain couples TRBV25-1 to TRBJ1-5; TRBD1 is a possible D gene (5 bases). V gave up 4 bases and J gave up 7 bases, with 11 bases separating them. Per germline, CDR1 MGHDK and CDR2 SYGVNS. The CDR3 spans 13 residues.

The rearrangement joins TRBV29-1 to TRBJ2-5, with 9 bases aligning to TRBD2. Trimming removed 1 base from V and 2 bases from J; junction bases left unmatched: 8. This CDR3 is built from 16 residues. Germline CDR1 and CDR2: SQVTM and ANQGSEA. CDR3 bases: TGCAGCGTTGAAGGATTGGTAGCGGGAGTTCAAGAGACCCAGTACTTC. It yields the protein CSVEGLVAGVQETQYF.

This clonotype was picked up many times. In DNA, the CDR3 is TGCGCCAGCAGCGGGGGGGCTTCACCCCTCCACTTT. It is translated as CASSGGASPLHF. The chain uses TRBV5-1 and TRBJ1-6, with TRBD1 as a possible D gene (6 bases). This CDR3 is built from 12 residues. V gave up 4 bases and J gave up 9 bases, with 8 bases separating them. The germline CDR1 and CDR2 sequences are SGHRS and YFSETQ.

In its sample, this clonotype was seen many times. The DNA of the CDR3 is TGTGCCAGCAGCTTAGTGGGGGGGACTAGCGGCTCTCGCTCCTACAATGAGCAGTTCTTC. The encoded protein is CASSLVGGTSGSRSYNEQFF. V and J are TRBV7-9 and TRBJ2-1, with 11 bases identical to TRBD2. The CDR3 sequence is 20 residues long. CDR1 is SEHNR, CDR2 FQNEAQ, per germline (reference sequence). V dropped 1 base and J dropped 0; count of bases not matched to a gene: 11.

This clonotype has ten or more counts. The chain has TRBV25-1 and TRBJ2-4; TRBD2 is a possible D gene (6 bases). This CDR3 spans 15 amino acids. V was trimmed by 4 bases and J by 0 bases, leaving 10 bases between them. Germline CDR1 MGHDK, CDR2 SYGVNS. CDR3 in DNA: TGTGCCAGCAGTGGGGAGGTCACAGCCAAAAACATTCAGTACTTC. Translating gives CASSGEVTAKNIQYF.

This clonotype was seen repeatedly, ten times or more. This chain joins TRBV29-1 and TRBJ2-1; the D is unclear. There are 11 residues in the CDR3. The germline V gene has CDR1 SQVTM and CDR2 ANQGSEA. Trimming took off 7 bases at V and 7 bases at J, with 11 bases between the two ends. CDR3 DNA sequence: TGCAGCGGACGAGGTAGTAATGAGCAGTTCTTC. The encoded protein is CSGRGSNEQFF.

This clonotype was picked up many times. This chain connects TRBV20-1 to TRBJ2-7; no clear D gene. The germline gives CDR1 DFQATT, CDR2 SNEGSKA (reference sequence). This CDR3 has 11 amino acids. Trimming took 5 bases from V and 1 from J, leaving 6 bases between them. In nucleotides, the CDR3 is TGCAGTGCTCACAGTTCCTACGAGCAGTACTTC. Its translation: CSAHSSYEQYF.

This clonotype was counted at least ten times. The chain employs TRBV12-5 and TRBJ2-5; TRBD1 matches at 7 bases. V gave up 4 bases and J gave up 5 bases; unmatched junction bases: 7. Germline CDR1 is LGHNT and CDR2 is FRNRAP. The CDR3 totals 14 residues. CDR3 in DNA: TGTGCTAGTGGTTGGGGGACAGTTGGGGAGACCCAGTACTTC. Its protein is CASGWGTVGETQYF.